This T cell receptor (beta chain) was sequenced during a study of blood T cells in healthy people across ages. About this clonotype itself: Antigen specificity is unknown.

V was cut by 8 bases and J by 6 bases, with 10 bases left in between. CDR3 length: 11 residues. Germline CDR1 reads MNHEY; CDR2 reads SVGAGI. Regarding the study as a whole: Bulk PBMC profiling left naive and antigen-experienced comparisons inconclusive.

Primed by a sample-barcoded 5' primer and a J-beta primer mix, a second PCR proceeded for 7 to 11 cycles. Every cDNA molecule bore a tag from a template-switch adaptor containing 12 random nucleotides. TCRdb re-called the 5' RACE reads through MiXCR, storing one row per CDR3 protein. The profile shows some 760,000 distinct CDR3 sequences, approximately 25% of them singletons. These data were also filed under a second study, of T cells of mothers and their children. This second report adds: Related mother and child pairs showed slightly greater overlap (not significant) than unrelated pairs did.

The sequence came from a boy younger than 18 in good health. The sample taken for sequencing was blood. The chain is built from TRBV6-5 and TRBJ1-2; D is unclear. As DNA, the CDR3 is TGTGCCAGCGGTAGAGACCATGGCTACACCTTC. Encoded protein: CASGRDHGYTF.